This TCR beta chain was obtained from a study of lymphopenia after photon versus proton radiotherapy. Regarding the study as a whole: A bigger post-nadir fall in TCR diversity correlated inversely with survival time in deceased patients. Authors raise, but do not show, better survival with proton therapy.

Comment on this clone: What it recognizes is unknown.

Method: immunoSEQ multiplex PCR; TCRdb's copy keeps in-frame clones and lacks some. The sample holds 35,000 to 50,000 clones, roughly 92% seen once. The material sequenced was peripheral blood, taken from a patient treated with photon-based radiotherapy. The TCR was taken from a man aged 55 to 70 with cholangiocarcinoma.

The CDR3 is CASSLDLVTGYTEAFF. CDR3 sequence (DNA): TGTGCCAGCAGCTTAGATCTAGTGACAGGGTACACTGAAGCTTTCTTT. The chain has TRBV11-3 and TRBJ1-1; 7 bases align to TRBD1. The CDR3 is 16 residues long. Germline values: CDR1 SGHNT, CDR2 YENEEA. V was pared by 0 bases and J by 3 bases, with 7 bases of the junction left unmatched.